Given below is one T cell receptor beta chain in context. Libraries were made by iRepertoire multiplex PCR with TCR subtype-specific primers for bulk and single-cell sequencing. Input for bulk TCR libraries: roughly 95-500 ng RNA per sample. TCRdb reprocessed the multiplex PCR reads and keeps a single row for each CDR3 protein, giving no DNA. The table for this sample gives 20,000 to 25,000 distinct CDR3 sequences. This specimen comes from a study of T cells in severe cutaneous drug reactions. Study details: Enrollment required a probable or definite RegiSCAR diagnosis of SJS/TEN or DRESS. Blister fluids or cells and PBMC were collected from patients in acute or recovery stage.

The patients sequenced had a carbamazepine-induced Stevens-Johnson syndrome or toxic epidermal necrolysis reaction. The source is a human donor with toxic epidermal necrolysis, a severe cutaneous drug reaction. The specimen was PBMCs.

The CDR3 loop reads CASSQERGVGEKLFF. The chain couples TRBV4-2 to TRBJ1-4. This CDR3 is 15 amino acids long. The germline gives CDR1 LGHNA, CDR2 YNFKEQ.